The 5 T cell receptor beta chains presented below share a single source sample, sequenced in a study of cytomegalovirus exposure and HLA in healthy donors. The study ran its PCR with 60 Vbeta and 13 Jbeta primers. The data were produced by immunoSEQ multiplex PCR, yet TCRdb's version contains in-frame clones alone and is incomplete. The repertoire has 120,000 to 150,000 clones, approximately 70% of them found once; the top ten carry approximately 15%. Sequencing was done on a sample of PBMCs. Source of these receptors: a human donor in good health.

V and J are TRBV14 and TRBJ2-1; TRBD2 matches at 10 bases. V lost 0 bases and J lost 8; bases outside the gene matches: 4. Germline CDR1 is SGHDN and CDR2 is FVKESK. This CDR3 region has 15 residues. The CDR3: CASSQDPLAGDEQFF. CDR3 in DNA: TGTGCCAGCAGCCAAGATCCTCTAGCGGGAGATGAGCAGTTCTTC.

The chain joins TRBV10-3 to TRBJ2-2; TRBD2 matches at 13 bases. Germline trimming cut 8 bases from V and 3 bases from J; bases unmatched to any gene: 3. The CDR3 loop spans 15 amino acids. Germline V CDR1 and CDR2: ENHRY, SYGVKD. In DNA, the CDR3 is TGTGCCATCGGGGGACTAGCGGGATACACCGGGGAGCTGTTTTTT. Translation gives CAIGGLAGYTGELFF.

V and J are TRBV7-9 and TRBJ2-5; TRBD1 is a possible D gene (6 bases). This CDR3 has 15 residues. Trimming shortened V by 3 bases and J by 4 bases, and 15 bases separated the two germline ends. Germline V gives CDR1 SEHNR, CDR2 FQNEAQ (reference sequence). The DNA of the CDR3 is TGTGCCAGCAGCTTCCCGCAGGGGCCGGGAGAGACCCAGTACTTC. It translates to CASSFPQGPGETQYF.

V and J are TRBV4-1 and TRBJ1-1, with TRBD1 as a possible D gene (5 bases). V lost 4 bases and J 0 bases, leaving 15 bases between the germline ends. This CDR3 comprises 16 residues. Germline V gene lookup returns CDR1 MGHRA and CDR2 YSYEKL. The CDR3 region is CASSPSGWTMNTEAFF. The DNA for the CDR3 is TGCGCCAGCAGCCCATCAGGGTGGACGATGAACACTGAAGCTTTCTTT.

V usage is TRBV5-1 and J usage is TRBJ1-6; 10 bases line up with TRBD1. The CDR3 totals 20 residues. Germline V gene sequence: CDR1 SGHRS, CDR2 YFSETQ. Trimming cost V 4 bases and J 1 base; bases outside gene matches: 14. The CDR3 DNA is TGCGCCAGCAGCCTTCCCGGGACAGGGGATGTATCATCCTATAATTCACCCCTCCACTTT. The encoded protein is CASSLPGTGDVSSYNSPLHF. Based on the CDR3 plus reference TRBV5-1 and TRBJ1-6, the full variable domain is KAGVTQTPRYLIKTRGQQVTLSCSPISGHRSVSWYQQTPGQGLQFLFEYFSETQRNKGNFPGRFSGRQFSNSRSEMNVSTLELGDSALYLCASSLPGTGDVSSYNSPLHFGNGTRLTVT.